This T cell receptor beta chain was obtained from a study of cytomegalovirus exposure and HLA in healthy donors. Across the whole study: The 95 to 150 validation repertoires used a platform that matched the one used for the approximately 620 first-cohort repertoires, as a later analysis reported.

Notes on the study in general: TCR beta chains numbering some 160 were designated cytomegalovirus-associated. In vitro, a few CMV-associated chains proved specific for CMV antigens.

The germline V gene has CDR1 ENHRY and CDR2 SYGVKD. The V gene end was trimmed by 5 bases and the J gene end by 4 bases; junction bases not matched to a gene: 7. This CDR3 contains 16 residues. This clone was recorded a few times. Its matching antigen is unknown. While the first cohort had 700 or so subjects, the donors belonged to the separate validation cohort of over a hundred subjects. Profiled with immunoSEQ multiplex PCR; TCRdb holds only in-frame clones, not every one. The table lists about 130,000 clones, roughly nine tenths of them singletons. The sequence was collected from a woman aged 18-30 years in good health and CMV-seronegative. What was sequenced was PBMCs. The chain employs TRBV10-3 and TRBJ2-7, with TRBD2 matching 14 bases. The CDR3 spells CAISPGLAGVRYEQYF. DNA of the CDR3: TGTGCCATCAGTCCGGGACTAGCGGGAGTGAGATACGAGCAGTACTTC.